The clone carrying this T cell receptor (beta chain) has just one count. This record belongs to a study of blood T cell repertoires in COVID-19. In Cohort 3, a recovered donor had either two negative PCRs, clearance, or symptom resolution. The CDR3 consists of 17 residues. The ends were cut back, 2 bases at V and 3 bases at J, with 14 bases in the middle. From germline, CDR1 is MGHRA and CDR2 YSYEKL. TCRdb's table, derived via immunoSEQ multiplex PCR, lists solely in-frame clones and lacks some. The table has about 300,000 clones, roughly nine tenths seen once. The chain combines TRBV4-1 with TRBJ1-6, with no clear D. The material sequenced was PBMCs or T cells enriched from blood (not recorded which). This sequence originates from a woman aged 30 to 39 who had recovered from COVID-19. The CDR3 loop reads CASSQPPTAGYNSPLHF. For the CDR3, the DNA is TGCGCCAGCAGCCAACCTCCCACAGCGGGCTATAATTCACCCCTCCACTTT.